This is a list of T cell receptor beta chains from one sample in a study of T cell responses to AZD1222 COVID-19 vaccine. This table comes from immunoSEQ multiplex PCR, and its TCRdb copy is limited to in-frame clones, with some not included. The sample has 80,000 or so clones, 75% to 90% seen once; the top ten hold 8.5% to 12%. This specimen was peripheral blood, taken 28 days after the second AZD1222 dose. The receptors shown here come from an adult who received the AZD1222 COVID-19 vaccine. Each CDR3 is given with its conserved first and last residue. D genes are given only for firm matches. Rows may omit the clone size; those that give it use once, few, many or a size class.

d_call: TRBD2
v_call: TRBV27
clone_size: -
j_call: TRBJ2-7
cdr3_aa: CASSLLAGGPYEQYF
cdr3_nt: TGTGCCAGCAGTTTATTAGCGGGGGGGCCCTACGAGCAGTACTTC

d_call: TRBD1
v_call: TRBV5-1
clone_size: once
j_call: TRBJ1-4
cdr3_aa: CASSLAQGAANEKLFF
cdr3_nt: TGCGCCAGCAGCTTGGCCCAGGGGGCGGCTAATGAAAAACTGTTTTTT

d_call: -
v_call: TRBV21-1
clone_size: -
j_call: TRBJ2-5
cdr3_aa: CASSTDRDKETQYF
cdr3_nt: TGTGCCAGCAGCACGGACAGGGATAAAGAGACCCAGTACTTC

d_call: TRBD1
v_call: TRBV10-3
clone_size: -
j_call: TRBJ1-3
cdr3_aa: CAISDPRGTGGVIGNTIYF
cdr3_nt: TGTGCCATCAGTGACCCAAGGGGGACAGGGGGCGTAATTGGAAACACCATATATTTT

d_call: -
v_call: TRBV28
clone_size: -
j_call: TRBJ1-2
cdr3_aa: CASIKVGGYGYTF
cdr3_nt: TGTGCCAGCATAAAAGTGGGGGGGTATGGCTACACCTTC

d_call: TRBD1
v_call: TRBV4-1
clone_size: -
j_call: TRBJ2-7
cdr3_aa: CASSLVRTGRDYEQYF
cdr3_nt: TGCGCCAGCAGCCTCGTCCGGACAGGAAGGGACTACGAGCAGTACTTC

d_call: -
v_call: TRBV28
clone_size: few
j_call: TRBJ2-7
cdr3_aa: CASSSRIVSSYEQYF
cdr3_nt: TGTGCCAGCAGTTCCCGAATCGTCTCCTCCTACGAGCAGTACTTC

d_call: TRBD1
v_call: TRBV2
clone_size: -
j_call: TRBJ1-6
cdr3_aa: CASSARQGTRSPNSPLHF
cdr3_nt: TGTGCCAGCAGCGCACGACAGGGGACGCGGAGCCCGAATTCACCCCTCCACTTT

d_call: -
v_call: TRBV12-3/TRBV12-4
clone_size: -
j_call: TRBJ2-3
cdr3_aa: CASSLFSADTQYF
cdr3_nt: TGTGCCAGCAGTTTGTTCAGTGCAGATACGCAGTATTTT

d_call: -
v_call: TRBV7-8
clone_size: -
j_call: TRBJ2-5
cdr3_aa: CASSRRGGQETQYF
cdr3_nt: TGTGCCAGCAGTCGGCGGGGTGGGCAAGAGACCCAGTACTTC

d_call: TRBD2
v_call: TRBV13
clone_size: medium-sized
j_call: TRBJ2-7
cdr3_aa: CASSPRLAGVEQYF
cdr3_nt: TGTGCCAGCAGCCCCCGACTAGCGGGTGTCGAGCAGTACTTC

d_call: -
v_call: TRBV5-6
clone_size: -
j_call: TRBJ2-6
cdr3_aa: CASSLTSGSSGANVLTF
cdr3_nt: TGTGCCAGCAGCTTGACTTCGGGTAGCTCTGGGGCCAACGTCCTGACTTTC

d_call: -
v_call: TRBV11-3
clone_size: -
j_call: TRBJ1-1
cdr3_aa: CASSLAPQNDRRRMNTEAFF
cdr3_nt: TGTGCCAGCAGCTTAGCCCCCCAAAACGACAGGAGACGTATGAACACTGAAGCTTTCTTT

d_call: -
v_call: TRBV6-4
clone_size: -
j_call: TRBJ1-5
cdr3_aa: CASSDRVRIYSNQPQHF
cdr3_nt: TGTGCCAGCAGTGACCGGGTCAGAATCTATAGCAATCAGCCCCAGCATTTT